This passage covers 28 T cell receptor beta chains from one sample sequenced in a study of Ad26.COV2.S vaccination and SARS-CoV-2 variants. Documented treatment: 15 to 20 received Ad26.COV2.S at low or high dose, single or two shots; about 5 received placebo; per-sample allocation not given. Sampling occurred on day 63 after the first vaccine or placebo injection. Measured with immunoSEQ multiplex PCR; TCRdb has only the in-frame clones, and not every one. The table records 300,000 to 350,000 clones, about nine tenths of them present only once. Here the sequenced sample was peripheral blood, taken in a trial of Ad26.COV2.S vaccine versus placebo. These TCRs come from a person aged 18-65 years who received the Ad26.COV2.S COVID-19 vaccine or a placebo.

The V and J genes are TRBV6-5 and TRBJ2-7, with D hard to call. V gave up 6 bases and J gave up 4 bases, with 13 bases separating them. CDR1 is MNHEY and CDR2 is SVGAGI in the germline V gene. The length of the CDR3 is 13 residues. CDR3 loop: CASSYLPEYEQYF. In DNA form, the CDR3 reads TGTGCCAGCAGCTACCTTCCGGAATACGAGCAGTACTTC.

This clone was seen only a few times. The V call is TRBV7-9, the J call TRBJ1-2, with no clear D. The ends were cut back, 4 bases at V and 8 bases at J, with 11 bases in the middle. This CDR3 has 12 residues. Looked up from germline, CDR1 is SEHNR and CDR2 is FQNEAQ (reference sequence). Here the CDR3 DNA reads TGTGCCAGCAGCTCGCGCGTTAACGGCTACACCTTC. This encodes CASSSRVNGYTF.

The V gene is TRBV6-2 or TRBV6-3, the J gene TRBJ1-3, with unresolved D. V lost 6 bases, J lost 0 bases, and 6 bases lay in between. Germline CDR1 is MNHEY and CDR2 is SVGEGT. This CDR3 has 13 amino acids. The CDR3 nucleotides are TGTGCCAGCAGCGATAACTCTGGAAACACCATATATTTT. It is translated as CASSDNSGNTIYF.

The chain is built from TRBV15 and TRBJ1-5; D remains ambiguous. Germline lookup yields CDR1 LNHNV and CDR2 YYDKDF (reference sequence). This CDR3 is 14 amino acids long. Deletions cut 1 base from V and 6 bases from J, with 10 bases between. Here the CDR3 DNA reads TGTGCCACCAGCAGAGGAGGGATAGGTCAGCCCCAGCATTTT. This sequence encodes CATSRGGIGQPQHF.

The chain recombines TRBV28 with TRBJ2-7; 8 bases fit TRBD2. The V gene end was trimmed by 8 bases and the J gene end by 3 bases; junction bases not matched to a gene: 21. CDR1 and CDR2 from the germline V gene are MDHEN and SYDVKM. CDR3 length: 18 amino acids. The CDR3 spells CASGAGVPLAGNIYEQYV. The CDR3 DNA is TGTGCCAGCGGCGCGGGGGTCCCATTAGCGGGGAACATCTACGAGCAGTACGTC.

The DNA for the CDR3 is TGTGCCACCAGTCCAGGGGGAATTAGCTATGGCTACACCTTC. This sequence encodes CATSPGGISYGYTF. The chain employs TRBV24-1 and TRBJ1-2, with 7 bases lining up with TRBD1. Trimming removed 6 bases from V and 4 bases from J; junction bases left unmatched: 7. The CDR3 loop spans 14 amino acids. Germline lookup yields CDR1 KGHDR and CDR2 SFDVKD.

V usage is TRBV27 and J usage is TRBJ1-2; D is unclear. Germline loops: CDR1 MNHEY, CDR2 SMNVEV (reference sequence). The CDR3 totals 12 residues. Here the CDR3 reads CASKDRNYGYTF. The CDR3 DNA is TGTGCTTCCAAGGATAGAAACTATGGCTACACCTTC.

V usage is TRBV10-3 and J usage is TRBJ2-2; D may be TRBD2 (6 bases). Germline V CDR1 and CDR2: ENHRY, SYGVKD. The CDR3 consists of 14 residues. With 3 bases removed from V and 7 bases from J, the gap between germline ends came to 12 bases. The CDR3 protein is CAISDPGVYGELFF. The CDR3 DNA is TGTGCCATCAGTGACCCGGGGGTTTACGGGGAGCTGTTTTTT.

This clone showed up just a few times. The gene calls are TRBV7-3 and TRBJ2-1; D ambiguous. V lost 5 bases to trimming and J lost 7 bases, with 21 bases between them. The length of the CDR3 is 16 residues. CDR1 and CDR2 (germline): SGHTA, FQGTGA. The CDR3 spells CASSPLGNPNRNEQFF. The CDR3 DNA sequence: TGTGCCAGCAGCCCCCTAGGGAACCCCAATCGTAATGAGCAGTTCTTC.

This clone was seen once. This sequence joins TRBV7-2 and TRBJ2-3, with TRBD2 matching 9 bases. Germline V gene data show CDR1 as SGHTA and CDR2 as FQGNSA. The CDR3 extends over 17 amino acids. V was pared by 8 bases and J by 5 bases, with 17 bases of the junction left unmatched. Here the CDR3 DNA reads TGTGCCAGCTCCAACTATGGGCGGGGGGGCCGTGTAGATACGCAGTATTTT. Translated: CASSNYGRGGRVDTQYF.

The V call is TRBV15, the J call TRBJ1-2, with TRBD1 matching 7 bases. Germline-derived CDR1 and CDR2 are LNHNV and YYDKDF (reference sequence). This CDR3 is 15 amino acids long. V lost 3 bases, J lost 2 bases, and 6 bases stayed unmatched. CDR3 loop: CATSSDTGANYGYTF. CDR3 in DNA: TGTGCCACCAGCAGTGACACAGGGGCCAACTATGGCTACACCTTC.

The V gene is TRBV7-2, the J gene TRBJ1-4; 7 nucleotides match TRBD1. Germline CDR1 is SGHTA and CDR2 is FQGNSA. The trim removed 1 base at V and 5 bases at J, leaving 10 bases unmatched. This CDR3 comprises 17 residues. This CDR3 is CASSLVGKGAINEKLFF. CDR3 sequence (DNA): TGTGCCAGCAGCTTAGTAGGAAAGGGGGCCATAAATGAAAAACTGTTTTTT. Full variable domain (outside the CDR3, taken from reference TRBV7-2 and TRBJ1-4): GAGVSQSPSNKVTEKGKDVELRCDPISGHTALYWYRQSLGQGLEFLIYFQGNSAPDKSGLPSDRFSAERTGGSVSTLTIQRTQQEDSAVYLCASSLVGKGAINEKLFFGSGTQLSVL.

The chain couples TRBV29-1 to TRBJ2-1; 10 bases agree with TRBD2. Germline CDR1 reads SQVTM; CDR2 reads ANQGSEA. The CDR3 covers 17 residues. V lost 3 bases, J lost 2 bases, and 10 bases stayed unmatched. This chain's CDR3 is CSVDGITTSGTYNEQFF. The CDR3, as DNA: TGCAGCGTTGACGGCATAACAACTAGCGGGACCTACAATGAGCAGTTCTTC.

The chain employs TRBV3-1 (or the pseudogene TRBV3-2) and TRBJ1-5; D is perhaps TRBD1 (5 bases). The germline V and J ends were trimmed by 0 bases and 4 bases, with 13 bases remaining between them. Germline loops: CDR1 LGHDT, CDR2 YNNKEL (reference sequence). The CDR3 is 16 residues long. This chain's CDR3 is CASSQEAGWGNQPQHF. Here the CDR3 DNA reads TGTGCCAGCAGCCAAGAGGCAGGGTGGGGAAATCAGCCCCAGCATTTT.

The chain joins TRBV5-4 to TRBJ2-3; D is undetermined. The CDR3 length is 12 residues. In germline, CDR1 is SGHNT, CDR2 YYREEE (reference sequence). V was trimmed by 5 bases and J by 6 bases, leaving 10 bases between them. The CDR3 sequence: CASRYDHDTQYF. CDR3 sequence (DNA): TGTGCCAGCAGGTACGACCACGATACGCAGTATTTT.

V gene TRBV19 combines with J gene TRBJ1-4; D is ambiguous. The germline gives CDR1 LNHDA, CDR2 SQIVND (reference sequence). This CDR3 comprises 15 residues. Trimming removed 3 bases at V and 5 bases at J, with 13 bases between. The CDR3 here is CASSMRTLENEKLFF. In nucleotides, the CDR3 is TGTGCCAGTAGTATGCGAACGTTGGAAAATGAAAAACTGTTTTTT.

J is TRBJ2-3 and V is TRBV4-3; D unresolved. The CDR3 spans 16 residues. CDR1 LGHNA and CDR2 YSLEER come from the germline V gene. Trimming took 0 bases from V and 3 from J, leaving 13 bases between them. The DNA of the CDR3 is TGCGCCAGCAGCCAAGAGGTTTTAGGTGCAACAGATACGCAGTATTTT. It is translated as CASSQEVLGATDTQYF.

The V and J genes are TRBV29-1 and TRBJ1-1; unclear D gene. The CDR3 contains 13 residues. V lost 1 base and J lost 1, with 7 bases in between. Germline assignment: CDR1 SQVTM and CDR2 ANQGSEA. This chain's CDR3 is CSVEGTANTEAFF. CDR3 in DNA: TGCAGCGTTGAAGGGACGGCGAACACTGAAGCTTTCTTT.

The V and J genes are TRBV19 and TRBJ1-2; D not resolved. CDR1 is LNHDA and CDR2 is SQIVND in the germline V gene (reference sequence). V lost 5 bases, J lost 0 bases, and 10 bases lay in between. The CDR3 runs 14 residues. The CDR3 nucleotides are TGTGCCAGTAGTTTGGAGCTAGCTAACTATGGCTACACCTTC. Amino acid sequence: CASSLELANYGYTF.

This rearrangement joins TRBV6-6 to TRBJ2-7; D not resolved. Deletions cut 5 bases from V and 6 bases from J, with 17 bases between. The germline V gene has CDR1 MNHNY and CDR2 SVGAGI (reference sequence). The CDR3 covers 14 residues. CDR3 sequence reads: CASSQKDLGLEQYV. DNA for the CDR3: TGTGCCAGCAGTCAGAAAGACTTAGGGCTCGAGCAGTACGTC.

CDR3 in DNA: TGTGCCAGTAAACAGGGGGCTTATGAAAAACTGTTTTTT. Translated: CASKQGAYEKLFF. This rearrangement joins TRBV12-3 or TRBV12-4 to TRBJ1-4, with TRBD1 identical over 9 bases. CDR3 length: 13 amino acids. J was trimmed by 6 bases and V by 9 bases; bases with no gene match: 5.

This chain links TRBV6-6 with TRBJ2-5, with D perhaps TRBD1 or TRBD2 (5 bases each). Germline CDR1 and CDR2: MNHNY and SVGAGI (reference sequence). The CDR3 loop spans 15 amino acids. Trimming cost V 10 bases and J 5 bases, with 23 bases left between them. CDR3 sequence (DNA): TGTGCCATCCTCCCGGGGCCCGGGGAAGGGGAGACCCAGTACTTC. Protein sequence: CAILPGPGEGETQYF.

V is TRBV6-2 or TRBV6-3 and J is TRBJ2-5; no clear D. V was clipped by 2 bases and J by 2 bases, with 6 bases between them. Germline V CDR1 and CDR2: MNHEY, SVGEGT. CDR3 length: 13 amino acids. As DNA, the CDR3 is TGTGCCAGCAGTTACGGCCGGCAAGAGACCCAGTACTTC. Translation gives CASSYGRQETQYF.

The chain recombines TRBV5-1 with TRBJ2-2; no clear D. With 2 bases removed from V and 6 bases from J, the gap between germline ends came to 5 bases. Germline V lookup: CDR1 SGHRS, CDR2 YFSETQ. This CDR3 is built from 12 residues. The CDR3: CASSFFPGELFF. CDR3 in DNA: TGCGCCAGCAGCTTTTTTCCCGGGGAGCTGTTTTTT.

This chain links TRBV19 with TRBJ2-2; D is unresolved. V gave up 2 bases and J gave up 6 bases, with 10 bases separating them. CDR3 length equals 14 residues. Germline values: CDR1 LNHDA, CDR2 SQIVND (reference sequence). CDR3 region: CASSISGVAGELFF. The CDR3 nucleotides are TGTGCCAGTAGTATATCCGGTGTTGCCGGGGAGCTGTTTTTT.

The chain combines TRBV6-5 with TRBJ1-5; D unclear. Germline loops: CDR1 MNHEY, CDR2 SVGAGI. The CDR3 runs 13 residues. The V gene lost 3 bases and the J gene lost 4 bases, with 7 bases spanning the gap. For the CDR3, the DNA is TGTGCCAGCAGTTATGCTCCAAATCAGCCCCAGCATTTT. It yields the protein CASSYAPNQPQHF.

This sequence joins TRBV6-5 and TRBJ1-4; 9 bases align to TRBD1. The CDR3 sequence is 15 residues long. The trim removed 5 bases at V and 5 bases at J, leaving 6 bases unmatched. Germline CDR1 reads MNHEY; CDR2 reads SVGAGI. CDR3 nucleotides: TGTGCCAGCAGTACAGGGGGCGCGGGAAATGAAAAACTGTTTTTT. As protein: CASSTGGAGNEKLFF.

This chain connects TRBV20-1 to TRBJ2-2, with TRBD2 matching over 13 bases. V lost 3 bases to trimming and J lost 7 bases; unmatched junction nucleotides: 14. This CDR3 has 18 residues. CDR1 and CDR2 (germline): DFQATT, SNEGSKA (reference sequence). CDR3 in amino acids: CSASPGLAGKGQGGELFF. CDR3 nucleotides: TGCAGTGCTAGTCCGGGACTAGCGGGAAAAGGGCAGGGCGGGGAGCTGTTTTTT.